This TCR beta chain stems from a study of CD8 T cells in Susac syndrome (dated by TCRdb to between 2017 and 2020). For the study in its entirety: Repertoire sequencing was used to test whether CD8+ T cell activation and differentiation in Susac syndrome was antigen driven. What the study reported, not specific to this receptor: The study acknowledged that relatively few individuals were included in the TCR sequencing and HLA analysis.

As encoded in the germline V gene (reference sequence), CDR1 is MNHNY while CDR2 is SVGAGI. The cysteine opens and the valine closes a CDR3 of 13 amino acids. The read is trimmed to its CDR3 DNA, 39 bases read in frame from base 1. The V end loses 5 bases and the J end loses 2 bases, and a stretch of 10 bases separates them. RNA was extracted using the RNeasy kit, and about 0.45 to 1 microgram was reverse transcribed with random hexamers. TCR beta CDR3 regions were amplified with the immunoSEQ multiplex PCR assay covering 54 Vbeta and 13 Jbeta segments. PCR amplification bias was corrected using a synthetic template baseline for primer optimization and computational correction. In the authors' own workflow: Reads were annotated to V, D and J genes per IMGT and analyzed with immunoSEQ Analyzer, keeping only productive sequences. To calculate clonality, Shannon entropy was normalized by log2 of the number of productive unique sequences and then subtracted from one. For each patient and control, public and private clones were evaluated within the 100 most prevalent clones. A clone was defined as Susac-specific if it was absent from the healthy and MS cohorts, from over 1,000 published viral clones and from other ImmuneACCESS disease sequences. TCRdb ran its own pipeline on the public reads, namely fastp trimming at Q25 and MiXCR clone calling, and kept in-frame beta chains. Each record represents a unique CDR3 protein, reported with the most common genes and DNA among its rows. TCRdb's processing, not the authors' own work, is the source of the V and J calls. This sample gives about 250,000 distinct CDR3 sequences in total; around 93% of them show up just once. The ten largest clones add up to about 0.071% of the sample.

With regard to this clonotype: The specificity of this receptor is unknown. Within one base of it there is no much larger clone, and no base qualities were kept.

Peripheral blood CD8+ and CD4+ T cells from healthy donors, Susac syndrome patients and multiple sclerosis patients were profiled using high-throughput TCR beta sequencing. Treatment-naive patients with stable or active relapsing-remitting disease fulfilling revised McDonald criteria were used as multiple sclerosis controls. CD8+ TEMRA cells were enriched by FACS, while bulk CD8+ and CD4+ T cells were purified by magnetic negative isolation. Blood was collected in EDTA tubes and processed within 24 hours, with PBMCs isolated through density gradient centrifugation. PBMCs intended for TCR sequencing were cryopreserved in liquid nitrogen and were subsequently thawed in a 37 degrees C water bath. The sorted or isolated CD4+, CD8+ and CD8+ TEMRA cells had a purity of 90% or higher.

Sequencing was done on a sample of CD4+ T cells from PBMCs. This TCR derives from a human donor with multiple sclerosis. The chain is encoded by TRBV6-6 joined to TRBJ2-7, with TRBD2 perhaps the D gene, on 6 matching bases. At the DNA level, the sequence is TGTGCCAGCAGTCCGCCGGGGGCCTACGAGCAGTACGTC. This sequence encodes CASSPPGAYEQYV.